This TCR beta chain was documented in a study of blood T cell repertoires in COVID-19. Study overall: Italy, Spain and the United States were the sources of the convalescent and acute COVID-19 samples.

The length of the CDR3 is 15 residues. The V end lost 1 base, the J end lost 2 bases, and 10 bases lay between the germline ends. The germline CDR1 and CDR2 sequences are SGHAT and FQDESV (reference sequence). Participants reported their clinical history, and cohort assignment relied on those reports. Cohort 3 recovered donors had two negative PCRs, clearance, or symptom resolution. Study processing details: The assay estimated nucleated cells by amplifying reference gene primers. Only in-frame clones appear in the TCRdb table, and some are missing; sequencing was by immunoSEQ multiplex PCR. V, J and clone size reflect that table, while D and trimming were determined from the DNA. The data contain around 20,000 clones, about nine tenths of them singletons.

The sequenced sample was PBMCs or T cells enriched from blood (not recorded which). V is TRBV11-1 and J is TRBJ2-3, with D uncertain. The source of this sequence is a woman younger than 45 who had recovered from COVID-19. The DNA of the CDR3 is TGTGCCAGCAGCTTAGGTCCAGGTTCCACAGATACGCAGTATTTT. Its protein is CASSLGPGSTDTQYF.